What follows describes a single TCR beta chain. This clonotype came up many times. The antigen it binds to is not known. Per-nucleotide qualities are absent, and no much larger clonotype sits a single base away. The library was produced with multiplex PCR. Data came from an Illumina HiSeq 4000. CDR3 regions were amplified by Arm-PCR with iRepertoire HTBI primers to construct TCR beta libraries. Before sequencing, the PCR products underwent gel purification. The study's processing was this. Gene usage analysis of CDR3 amino acid clonotypes relied on the 60 to 65 TRBV and about 15 TRBJ segments identified across samples. COPE and FqMerger were used to merge the filtered high-quality paired reads into contigs. Contigs were aligned with BLAST to IMGT TRBV, TRBD and TRBJ reference genes, and CDR3 was defined per IMGT. Highly expanded clones were defined as clonotypes with a frequency above 0.1%. Repertoire diversity was measured by Shannon entropy, and V-J evenness by the Gini coefficient. Public clonotypes were defined as clonotypes shared by more than one individual. The public reads were reanalyzed by TCRdb: fastp trimming at Q25, MiXCR alignment, in-frame beta chains only. Rows are unified per CDR3 protein, each entry keeping the most common DNA and genes. None of the V and J calls come from the authors' own analysis; TCRdb made them. A total of about 460,000 distinct CDR3 sequences appear in this sample, 20% to 25% of them only once. The leading ten clones occupy around 13% of the sample.

The data stem from a study of regulatory T cells in long-lasting Graves disease (TCRdb year 2021). Background on the whole study: Persistent Graves' disease was defined as persistently positive TSH receptor autoantibodies together with antithyroid drug treatment for over 5 years. Persistent Graves' disease patients were compared with newly diagnosed Graves' disease patients by peripheral blood TCR sequencing and RNA sequencing. The study was conducted in China and was registered as a clinical trial. A total of about 33 samples underwent TCR sequencing, from roughly 13 patients with persistent Graves' disease and 20 patients with newly diagnosed Graves' disease. In the clinical cohort, patients with persistent Graves' disease had used antithyroid drugs for an average of about 9.3 years.

Trimming costs V 5 bases and J 3 bases, and their ends lie 16 bases apart. The CDR3 runs 14 amino acids, cysteine and phenylalanine included. Just CDR3 DNA is preserved here, 42 bases in frame from base 1. CDR1 is given as DFQATT and CDR2 as SNEGSKA, both from the germline V gene (reference sequence). The time point label of this sample denotes: persistent/refractory GD, antithyroid drugs over 5 years with positive TRAb. For both TCR sequencing and RNA sequencing, RNA was extracted from PBMCs using TRIzol. The diagnosis of Graves' disease was made according to American Thyroid Association guidelines. Recruitment of patients was carried out at an endocrinology department in Xi'an, China. From each patient, approximately 9 milliliters of peripheral blood was collected into an EDTA anticoagulant tube. Ficoll Paque Plus density gradient separation was used to isolate PBMCs, and no additional T cell sorting was done. An Agilent 2100 Bioanalyzer and agarose gel were used to check RNA quality, while a NanoDrop 2000 measured RNA concentration.

Overall study results and their limits: Preferential use of TRBV28, TRBJ1-2 and TRBJ2-5 was observed in persistent disease, whereas TRBV20-1 and TRBJ2-1 were favored in newly diagnosed disease. Compared with newly diagnosed patients, persistent Graves' disease patients had lower TCR Shannon entropy and fewer highly expanded clones, which suggests clonal expansion. Persistent patients shared more public clonotypes among themselves (over 2,500) than newly diagnosed patients did (roughly 920). The authors noted that the small sample size was a limitation that may lower accuracy. The study examined only peripheral blood because the primary lesion, thyroid tissue, could not be accessed. Sequencing and analysis were limited to the TCR beta chain.

The chain is assembled from TRBV20-1 and TRBJ2-5; too little of a D gene remains to name it. The sample was peripheral blood mononuclear cells (PBMCs), taken when the disease was refractory, from a patient treated with antithyroid drugs. The TCR comes from a female donor with Graves disease. The bases read TGCAGTGCTCCCGGCCGAGCCGCGAAAGAGACCCAGTACTTC. This is translated as CSAPGRAAKETQYF.